The following is a T cell receptor beta chain sequence with its context. What it recognizes is unknown. The data originate from a study of T cell responses to AZD1222 COVID-19 vaccine. Study-level points and caveats: Only 5 to 7 AZD1222 recipients were seropositive at baseline. Vaccination with two AZD1222 doses was followed by a rise in Spike-specific TCR breadth and depth. Spike-wide vaccine-associated CD4 TCRs dominated at 160-218 and 743-854.

Repertoires were generated with immunoSEQ multiplex PCR, while TCRdb's copy carries only in-frame clones and drops some. This sample has 180,000 or so clones, with approximately 90% found just once. Germline V gene lookup returns CDR1 MNHEY and CDR2 SVGEGT. The CDR3 contains 17 residues. V lost 2 bases to trimming and J lost 4 bases; unmatched junction nucleotides: 9. The sequence was collected from an adult who received the AZD1222 COVID-19 vaccine. The chain combines TRBV6-2 or TRBV6-3 with TRBJ2-5; 11 nucleotides align to TRBD2. The sequences come from peripheral blood, collected 28 days after the second AZD1222 dose. CDR3 residues: CASSYLGSGRALETQYF. In DNA form, the CDR3 reads TGTGCCAGCAGTTACCTTGGTAGCGGGAGGGCCTTAGAGACCCAGTACTTC.